Described below is a single T cell receptor beta chain sequence and its context. This sample was included in a study of blood T cell repertoires in COVID-19. In the study overall: Whether acute or convalescent, the COVID-19 samples came from the United States, Italy and Spain. The analysed material was cDNA or gDNA that came from T cells, B-cell-depleted T cells, or PBMCs.

Germline V gene sequence: CDR1 MDHEN, CDR2 SYDVKM. Trimming took 8 bases from V and 7 from J; bases not matched to a gene: 14. This CDR3 is built from 16 residues. Participant age was about 18 to 89 years, and participants resided in fewer than 30 US areas. Assay: immunoSEQ multiplex PCR; the TCRdb copy retains only in-frame clones and omits some. Here the sample spans about 130,000 clones, about nine tenths being singletons. The sequencing input was PBMCs or T cells enriched from blood (not recorded which). This sequence joins TRBV28 and TRBJ1-6; 7 bases are a match to TRBD1. This clonotype was obtained from a man aged 45 to 65 who had recovered from COVID-19. CDR3 DNA: TGTGCCAGCCTCCGGGACAGTATCCCTCCCAATTCACCCCTCCACTTT. It codes for CASLRDSIPPNSPLHF.